These 5 T cell receptor beta chains originate from one sample sequenced in a study of T cells after yellow fever vaccination. Each CDR3 protein gets one entry after TCRdb re-called the 5' RACE reads with MiXCR. The data hold 450,000 to 600,000 distinct CDR3 sequences, with around 16% observed a single time. The sequences come from PBMCs, collected about 5 days after the first yellow fever vaccination. These TCRs come from a man aged 18 to 29 who received the YFV17D yellow fever vaccine.

The chain's CDR3 is CAWNRGLSYGYTF. The CDR3, as DNA: TGTGCCTGGAACAGGGGGCTGAGCTATGGCTACACCTTC. The V call is TRBV30, the J call TRBJ1-2, with 9 bases lining up with TRBD1. This CDR3 comprises 13 residues. The germline CDR1 and CDR2 sequences are GTSNPN and SVGIG (reference sequence). V gave up 4 bases and J gave up 4 bases; unmatched junction bases: 4.

The table lists this clonotype with a few counts. CDR3 loop: CASSYVRAGGYTF. The DNA of the CDR3 is TGTGCCAGCAGTTACGTCCGGGCAGGGGGCTACACCTTC. The chain combines TRBV6-2 or TRBV6-3 with TRBJ1-2; possibly TRBD1 for D (5 bases). V lost 2 bases and J 8 bases, leaving 12 bases between the germline ends. The CDR3 consists of 13 residues. Germline V gene lookup returns CDR1 MNHEY and CDR2 SVGEGT.

This clonotype has a count of ten or more. This chain joins TRBV7-3 and TRBJ2-3; the match to TRBD2 covers 8 bases. CDR1 is SGHTA and CDR2 is FQGTGA in the germline V gene. With 4 bases clipped from V and 7 bases from J, the junction kept 10 bases outside the gene matches. The CDR3 consists of 15 residues. CDR3 DNA: TGTGCCAGCAGCTCGTCCTCGGGGGGGCCGAATACGCAGTATTTT. It encodes CASSSSSGGPNTQYF.

This clonotype was observed a few times. The rearrangement links TRBV6-6 to TRBJ1-2, with D unresolved. This CDR3 contains 13 residues. Germline lookup yields CDR1 MNHNY and CDR2 SVGAGI (reference sequence). The V gene lost 0 bases and the J gene lost 2 bases, with 4 bases spanning the gap. CDR3 loop: CASSYSENYGYTF. CDR3 sequence (DNA): TGTGCCAGCAGTTACTCAGAGAACTATGGCTACACCTTC.

This clonotype came up many times. CDR3: CASSFWTDNTGELFF. The CDR3 DNA reads TGCGCCAGCAGCTTCTGGACAGATAACACCGGGGAGCTGTTTTTT. The chain uses TRBV5-1 and TRBJ2-2, with TRBD1 as a possible D gene (6 bases). CDR1 and CDR2 from the germline V gene are SGHRS and YFSETQ. Between the trimmed V and J ends, which lost 2 bases and 2 bases, there was a span of 10 bases. This CDR3 has 15 amino acids.